This entry lists 9 T cell receptor beta chains sequenced from one sample in a study of T-cell reconstitution after alpha-beta-depleted transplantation in children. Unique molecular identifiers were used in preparing the TCRbeta library. TCRdb re-derived calls from the PCR reads in MiXCR, one entry per CDR3 protein. The sample gives some 600,000 distinct CDR3 sequences, 13% of which show up once; 2.2% is in the top ten. This material consisted of PBMCs, mostly from graft donor cells, taken 360 days after TCRalphabeta/CD19-depleted stem cell transplant. Receptor source: a male patient aged 10 to 17 who had a stem cell transplant for acute myeloid leukemia, so the T cells may come from the graft donor.

V gene TRBV28 combines with J gene TRBJ2-1; TRBD2 aligns across 13 bases. Germline V gene lookup returns CDR1 MDHEN and CDR2 SYDVKM. J lost 7 bases, V lost 4 bases, and 19 bases had no gene match. CDR3 length equals 20 residues. DNA for the CDR3: TGTGCCAGCAGTTCCCCCACAGGGTCGAGGACTAGCGGGAGAGTTAATGAGCAGTTCTTC. Its translation: CASSSPTGSRTSGRVNEQFF.

Many counts were recorded for this clonotype. The rearrangement joins TRBV7-9 to TRBJ2-3, with D possibly matching TRBD1 (6 bases). The CDR3 spans 14 residues. Germline CDR1 SEHNR, CDR2 FQNEAQ (reference sequence). Trimming removed 2 bases from V and 1 base from J, with 7 bases in between. The CDR3 bases are TGTGCCAGCAGCTTATACAGGGGCACAGATACGCAGTATTTT. Amino acids: CASSLYRGTDTQYF.

The chain is built from TRBV6-1 and TRBJ2-3, with 11 bases matching TRBD2. Per germline, CDR1 MNHNS and CDR2 SASEGT. The junction had 4 bases not matched to a gene; V was cut back by 4 bases and J by 4 bases. The CDR3 totals 15 residues. The CDR3 DNA reads as TGTGCCAGCAGTGTAGCGGGGGGGTGGCCAGATACGCAGTATTTT. It encodes CASSVAGGWPDTQYF.

The genes are TRBV9 and TRBJ2-2; 8 bases fit TRBD2. Germline V gene lookup returns CDR1 SGDLS and CDR2 YYNGEE. The CDR3 consists of 21 residues. The ends lost 0 bases at V and 4 bases at J; junction bases unmatched: 20. Written as DNA, the CDR3 is TGTGCCAGCAGCGTAGCGATTAGAGGAGCGGGAGTTATCCCGGGCACCGGGGAGCTGTTTTTT. This sequence encodes CASSVAIRGAGVIPGTGELFF.

This clonotype was counted at least ten times. At one end the junction does not follow the germline gene, possibly because of a read error. The chain combines TRBV28 with TRBJ2-7; possibly TRBD1 or TRBD2 for D (5 bases each). The CDR3 is 13 amino acids. Looked up from germline, CDR1 is MDHEN and CDR2 is SYDVKM. CDR3 DNA sequence: TGTGCCAGCACCCCTTCCGTCAACCGGGGCAGAGACTTC. It translates to CASTPSVNRGRDF. The full variable domain, in which reference TRBV28 and TRBJ2-7 provide the parts outside the CDR3, is DVKVTQSSRYLVKRTGEKVFLECVQDMDHENMFWYRQDPGLGLRLIYFSYDVKMKEKGDIPEGYSVSREKKERFSLILESASTNQTSMYLCASTPSVNRGRDFGPGTRLTVT.

There are a few counts of this clonotype. The gene calls are TRBV25-1 and TRBJ2-7; 8 bases are shared with TRBD2. J lost 3 bases, V lost 2 bases, and 9 bases had no gene match. CDR1 and CDR2 from the germline V gene are MGHDK and SYGVNS. The CDR3 loop spans 16 amino acids. CDR3 bases: TGTGCCAGCAGTGAAGGGATTGGGACTAGGGACTACGAGCAGTACTTC. It codes for CASSEGIGTRDYEQYF.

Here the CDR3 reads CASSLAGLAGGIEQYF. The CDR3 region has the DNA TGTGCCAGCTCACTTGCAGGACTAGCGGGAGGAATCGAGCAGTACTTC. The rearrangement links TRBV18 to TRBJ2-7; 14 nucleotides line up with TRBD2. Trimming removed 4 bases from V and 6 bases from J; junction bases left unmatched: 8. This CDR3 spans 16 amino acids. The germline V gene has CDR1 KGHSH and CDR2 LQKENI.

The J gene is TRBJ2-7, the V gene TRBV11-2; TRBD2 aligns across 12 bases. CDR3 size: 17 residues. Per the germline V gene, CDR1 is SGHAT and CDR2 is FQNNGV. J lost 5 bases, V lost 0 bases, and 8 bases had no gene match. CDR3 in amino acids: CASSLEGQWTSGNEQYF. In nucleotides, the CDR3 is TGTGCCAGCAGCTTAGAGGGTCAATGGACTAGCGGGAACGAGCAGTACTTC.

CDR3 protein: CASSQELAVPDTQYF. The CDR3 DNA is TGCGCCAGCAGCCAAGAGTTAGCGGTCCCGGATACGCAGTATTTT. V gene TRBV4-3 combines with J gene TRBJ2-3; maybe TRBD2 (6 bases). V lost 0 bases and J lost 6, with 13 bases in between. Looked up from germline, CDR1 is LGHNA and CDR2 is YSLEER. CDR3 length equals 15 residues.